Included here is one T cell receptor (beta chain) sequence, with context. The CDR3 end lies 3 residues beyond the end of the read and is filled in from the germline J gene. Dot-blot hybridization genotyped cervical HPV amplified with MY09/MY11 PCR. This sample was included in a study of T cells in women clearing cervical HPV infection. Study information: Cases were women with histologically confirmed HPV16-related CIN3 or worse, including 2 invasive cancers. Case blood drawn at lesion detection; control blood after infection cleared.

TCR beta CDR3 amplified by multiplex PCR from 950 to 1,500 ng genomic DNA. Method: immunoSEQ multiplex PCR; TCRdb's copy keeps in-frame clones and lacks some. This listing includes 25,000 to 30,000 clones. The germline CDR1 and CDR2 sequences are MNHEY and SVGEGT. Trimming removed 6 bases at V and 7 bases at J, with 18 bases between. The CDR3 is 14 amino acids. This clonotype originated in a woman between 18 and 75 years old with a cervical HPV16 infection that either progressed to CIN3+ or cleared (not recorded which). Sequenced input: blood buffy coat. The chain has TRBV6-2 or TRBV6-3 and TRBJ2-5; a weak D match, TRBD2 (6 bases). The sequenced part of the CDR3 DNA is TGTGCCAGCAGCCCCGGGGGAGACGTGAGGACC. Amino acid sequence: CASSPGGDVRT. From start to end, the CDR3 is CASSPGGDVRTQYF.